The 20 T cell receptor beta chains given below trace back to one sample, sequenced in a study of OX40 agonist ivuxolimab in advanced cancers. Repertoires were generated with immunoSEQ multiplex PCR, while TCRdb's copy carries only in-frame clones and drops some. The sample includes tens of thousands of clones, 75% to 90% of them seen just once. The sample was CD4+ or CD8+ T cells sorted from blood, taken in a trial of the OX40 agonist ivuxolimab. These receptors all stem from an adult with an advanced solid tumor such as melanoma, head and neck, liver or kidney cancer.

The rearrangement joins TRBV2 to TRBJ2-1; 10 nucleotides match TRBD2. J gave up 9 bases and V 5 bases, and 16 bases lay outside the gene matches. The V gene's germline CDR1 is SNHLY and CDR2 FYNNEI. The CDR3 spans 17 residues. CDR3 protein: CASSLPSGLAGEVEQFF. CDR3 nucleotide sequence: TGTGCCAGCAGTTTGCCCTCCGGGCTAGCGGGAGAGGTTGAGCAGTTCTTC.

The V gene is TRBV2, the J gene TRBJ2-7; D not certain. V was shortened by 6 bases and J by 5 bases, with 11 bases between the two germline ends. Germline V gene data show CDR1 as SNHLY and CDR2 as FYNNEI. This CDR3 is 12 amino acids long. The CDR3 spells CASRLSVNEQYF. The CDR3 coding sequence is TGTGCCAGCAGGCTTAGTGTAAACGAGCAGTACTTC.

To note about this clone: Relative to the germline gene, one junction end is altered; a read error may explain this. This rearrangement joins TRBV6-1 to TRBJ1-3; D unresolved. In germline, CDR1 is MNHNS, CDR2 SASEGT. CDR3 length: 14 residues. The chain's CDR3 is CASRDGTSGNTMYF. The CDR3 DNA reads as TGTGCCAGCAGAGACGGAACTTCTGGAAACACCATGTATTTT.

The rearrangement joins TRBV11-2 to TRBJ1-2, with 8 bases that match TRBD1. The CDR3 loop spans 15 amino acids. J gave up 2 bases and V 4 bases, and 6 bases lay outside the gene matches. The V gene's germline CDR1 is SGHAT and CDR2 FQNNGV. The DNA of the CDR3 is TGTGCCAGCAGCTCGGTCCGGGACAGGAACTATGGCTACACCTTC. Translation: CASSSVRDRNYGYTF.

This clone is categorized as medium-sized. The V gene is TRBV5-1, the J gene TRBJ2-7, with 7 positions matching TRBD1. Per germline, CDR1 SGHRS and CDR2 YFSETQ. CDR3 size: 14 residues. V lost 4 bases and J lost 3; bases outside the gene matches: 7. The CDR3 spells CASSPGTDNYEQYF. CDR3 nucleotides: TGCGCCAGCAGCCCGGGGACAGATAACTACGAGCAGTACTTC. The full variable domain, with the rest looked up from reference TRBV5-1 and TRBJ2-7, is KAGVTQTPRYLIKTRGQQVTLSCSPISGHRSVSWYQQTPGQGLQFLFEYFSETQRNKGNFPGRFSGRQFSNSRSEMNVSTLELGDSALYLCASSPGTDNYEQYFGPGTRLTVT.

This chain links TRBV19 with TRBJ1-4, with 10 bases fitting TRBD1. V gave up 2 bases and J gave up 0 bases; unmatched junction bases: 15. The CDR3 runs 21 residues. CDR1 and CDR2 (germline): LNHDA, SQIVND (reference sequence). CDR3 sequence reads: CASSILAPGQGKFATNEKLFF. The DNA for the CDR3 is TGTGCCAGTAGTATATTGGCTCCGGGACAGGGGAAATTTGCAACTAATGAAAAACTGTTTTTT.

The chain employs TRBV12-5 and TRBJ1-5; 10 nucleotides match TRBD1. Germline CDR1 and CDR2: LGHNT and FRNRAP. CDR3 length: 17 amino acids. With V trimmed by 7 bases and J by 2 bases, 11 bases remained unmatched. CDR3 in amino acids: CASAPKGQGRGNQPQHF. The DNA of the CDR3 is TGTGCTAGTGCCCCAAAGGGACAGGGGAGGGGCAATCAGCCCCAGCATTTT.

The rearrangement links TRBV15 to TRBJ2-7, with 9 bases aligning to TRBD2. The CDR3 totals 14 residues. Unmatched junction bases numbered 5, after V lost 8 bases and J lost 0 bases. Germline V lookup: CDR1 LNHNV, CDR2 YYDKDF (reference sequence). The CDR3: CATGGGGFSYEQYF. Here the CDR3 DNA reads TGTGCCACCGGCGGGGGGGGGTTCTCCTACGAGCAGTACTTC.

The genes are TRBV19 and TRBJ1-4; 9 bases are shared with TRBD1. Germline CDR1 reads LNHDA; CDR2 reads SQIVND (reference sequence). With V trimmed by 4 bases and J by 7 bases, 7 bases remained unmatched. This CDR3 spans 15 amino acids. CDR3 sequence: CASSTHRGLGEKLFF. CDR3 coding DNA: TGTGCCAGTAGTACGCACAGGGGGCTAGGTGAAAAACTGTTTTTT.

The CDR3 sequence is CASSSPGRGSYEQYF. The CDR3 nucleotides read TGTGCCAGCAGTTCCCCGGGACGAGGATCCTACGAGCAGTACTTC. The gene calls are TRBV27 and TRBJ2-5; perhaps D is TRBD1 or TRBD2 (5 bases each). The end of the DNA is better explained by TRBJ2-7, so the J call may be wrong. The CDR3 extends over 15 amino acids. Per the germline V gene, CDR1 is MNHEY and CDR2 is SMNVEV (reference sequence).

A few counts support this clone. The chain links TRBV14 to TRBJ2-1; 9 bases are a match to TRBD2. Germline V gene lookup returns CDR1 SGHDN and CDR2 FVKESK. This CDR3 is 14 amino acids long. The ends lost 8 bases at V and 4 bases at J; junction bases unmatched: 6. The CDR3 DNA follows: TGTGCCAGCGATGGCGGGAGGGGATACAATGAGCAGTTCTTC. Its translation: CASDGGRGYNEQFF. The complete variable domain, with remaining parts taken from reference TRBV14 and TRBJ2-1, reads EAGVTQFPSHSVIEKGQTVTLRCDPISGHDNLYWYRRVMGKEIKFLLHFVKESKQDESGMPNNRFLAERTGGTYSTLKVQPAELEDSGVYFCASDGGRGYNEQFFGPGTRLTVL.

DNA for the CDR3: TGTGCCAGCAGCAAACCCCTGGATGAGAGCGGGAGGGAGTCACGGTACTTC. This translates into CASSKPLDESGRESRYF. The rearrangement uses TRBV21-1 and TRBJ2-7; no check of the table's D call, TRBD2, against the DNA was made. TRBV21-1 is assigned pseudogene status. This CDR3 has 17 residues.

V and J are TRBV6-6 and TRBJ2-4; D is ambiguous. CDR3 length equals 16 residues. Trimming shortened V by 7 bases and J by 2 bases, and 18 bases separated the two germline ends. CDR1 and CDR2 from the germline V gene are MNHNY and SVGAGI (reference sequence). Written as DNA, the CDR3 is TGTGCCAGCAACCCGACCACCACCTACTCCAAAAACATTCAGTACTTC. Its protein product is CASNPTTTYSKNIQYF.

This sequence joins TRBV7-8 and TRBJ2-5, with TRBD2 identical over 10 bases. The DNA matches TRBJ2-7 better at its end, which makes the J call doubtful. CDR1 and CDR2 from the germline V gene are SGHVS and FQNEAQ. The CDR3 spans 17 residues. In DNA form, the CDR3 reads TGTGCCAGCAGCCCTCCGGGACTAGCGACACTCACCTACGAGCAGTACTTC. It codes for CASSPPGLATLTYEQYF.

In DNA, the CDR3 is TGTGCCAGCAGCGGCAGGCAGGGGGCTAGCGAGCAGTACTTC. This translates into CASSGRQGASEQYF. This chain connects TRBV11-2 to TRBJ2-7, with 8 positions matching TRBD1. The CDR3 contains 14 residues. J was trimmed by 6 bases and V by 5 bases; bases with no gene match: 9. From germline, CDR1 is SGHAT and CDR2 FQNNGV.

V gene TRBV7-8 combines with J gene TRBJ2-2, with a possible D match to TRBD1 (5 bases). CDR3 size: 16 residues. V was cut by 3 bases and J by 5 bases, with 16 bases left in between. Germline values: CDR1 SGHVS, CDR2 FQNEAQ. CDR3 in DNA: TGTGCCAGCAGCTTGCTTACTGCCAGGGCGACCGGGGAGCTGTTTTTT. It translates to CASSLLTARATGELFF.

This chain joins TRBV5-6 and TRBJ2-3; D remains unclear. V gave up 2 bases and J gave up 1 base, with 5 bases separating them. The CDR3 spans 13 residues. Germline V gene sequence: CDR1 SGHDT, CDR2 YYEEEE. The CDR3, as DNA: TGTGCCAGCAGCTTATGGCGCACAGATACGCAGTATTTT. Amino acid sequence: CASSLWRTDTQYF. The full variable domain, with the rest looked up from reference TRBV5-6 and TRBJ2-3, is DAGVTQSPTHLIKTRGQQVTLRCSPKSGHDTVSWYQQALGQGPQFIFQYYEEEERQRGNFPDRFSGHQFPNYSSELNVNALLLGDSALYLCASSLWRTDTQYFGPGTRLTVL.

This clone was seen more than once but under ten times. The gene calls are TRBV4-1 and TRBJ2-2; TRBD2 matches 15 bases. The germline V gene encodes CDR1 MGHRA and CDR2 YSYEKL. V lost 3 bases to trimming and J lost 1 base; unmatched junction nucleotides: 9. This CDR3 region has 20 residues. This chain's CDR3 is CASSQLGLAGGSKNTGELFF. The CDR3 DNA is TGCGCCAGCAGCCAGCTGGGACTAGCGGGGGGTTCTAAGAACACCGGGGAGCTGTTTTTT.

This chain joins TRBV5-4 and TRBJ2-5, with D perhaps TRBD2 (6 bases). Germline CDR1 is SGHNT and CDR2 is YYREEE (reference sequence). V was pared by 4 bases and J by 3 bases, with 16 bases between. The CDR3 is 15 residues long. CDR3 sequence reads: CASSPGAGQKETQYF. DNA of the CDR3: TGTGCCAGCAGCCCGGGCGCGGGGCAGAAAGAGACCCAGTACTTC.

The rearrangement uses TRBV10-1 and TRBJ2-1; D unclear. Germline-derived CDR1 and CDR2 are WNHNN and SYGVQD (reference sequence). The length of the CDR3 is 13 residues. V shed 3 bases and J shed 9 bases, with 12 bases lying between them. The DNA for the CDR3 is TGCGCCAGCAGTGATGCCCTAAGGAGTGAGCAGTTCTTC. Translation: CASSDALRSEQFF.